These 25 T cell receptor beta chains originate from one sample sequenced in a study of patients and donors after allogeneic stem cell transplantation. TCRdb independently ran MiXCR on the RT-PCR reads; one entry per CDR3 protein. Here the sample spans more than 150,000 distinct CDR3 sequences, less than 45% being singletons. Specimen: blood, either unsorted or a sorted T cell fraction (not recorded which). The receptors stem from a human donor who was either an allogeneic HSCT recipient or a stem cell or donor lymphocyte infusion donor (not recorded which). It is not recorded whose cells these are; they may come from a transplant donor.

The CDR3 DNA reads as TGTGCCAGCTCAGTAAGACTTAACACTGAAGCTTTCTTT. Translated: CASSVRLNTEAFF. The chain has TRBV2 and TRBJ1-1; the D is unclear. V was cut by 8 bases and J by 2 bases, with 12 bases left in between. This CDR3 has 13 amino acids. Germline V gives CDR1 SNHLY, CDR2 FYNNEI.

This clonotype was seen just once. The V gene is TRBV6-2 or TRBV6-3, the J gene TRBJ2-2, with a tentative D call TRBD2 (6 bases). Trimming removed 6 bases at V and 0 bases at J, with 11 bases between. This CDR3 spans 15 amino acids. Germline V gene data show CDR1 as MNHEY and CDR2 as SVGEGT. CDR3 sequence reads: CASSPAGANTGELFF. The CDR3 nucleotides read TGTGCCAGCAGCCCAGCGGGCGCGAACACCGGGGAGCTGTTTTTT.

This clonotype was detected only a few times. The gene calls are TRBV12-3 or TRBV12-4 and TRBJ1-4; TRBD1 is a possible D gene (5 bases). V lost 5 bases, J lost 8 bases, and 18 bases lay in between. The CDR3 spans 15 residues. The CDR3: CASSPGRGRGEKLFF. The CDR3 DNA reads TGTGCCAGCAGTCCGGGACGTGGGAGGGGAGAAAAACTGTTTTTT.

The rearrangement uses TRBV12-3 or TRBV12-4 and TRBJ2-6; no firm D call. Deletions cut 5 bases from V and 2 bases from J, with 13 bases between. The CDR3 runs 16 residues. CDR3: CASSPDLAPGANVLTF. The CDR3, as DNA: TGTGCCAGCAGTCCCGACTTAGCTCCTGGGGCCAACGTCCTGACTTTC.

CDR3 nucleotides: TGTGCCAGCAGCTTAAGAGGTCTAGCGGGAGGCCTGTACATGAATGAGCAGTTCTTC. Encoded protein: CASSLRGLAGGLYMNEQFF. The chain carries TRBV7-2 and TRBJ2-1; 11 bases are a match to TRBD2. Trimming removed 2 bases from V and 7 bases from J; junction bases left unmatched: 16. The CDR3 loop spans 19 amino acids. Germline V gene lookup returns CDR1 SGHTA and CDR2 FQGNSA.

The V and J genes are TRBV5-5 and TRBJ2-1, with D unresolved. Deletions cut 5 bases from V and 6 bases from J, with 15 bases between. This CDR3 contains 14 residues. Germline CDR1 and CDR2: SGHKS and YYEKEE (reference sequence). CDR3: CASSPGLIFNEQFF. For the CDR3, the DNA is TGTGCCAGCAGTCCGGGCCTAATCTTCAATGAGCAGTTCTTC.

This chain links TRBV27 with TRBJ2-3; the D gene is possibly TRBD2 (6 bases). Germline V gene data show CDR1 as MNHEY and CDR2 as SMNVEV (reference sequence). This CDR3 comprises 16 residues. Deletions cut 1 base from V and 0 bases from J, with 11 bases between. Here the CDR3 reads CASSLFSGDSTDTQYF. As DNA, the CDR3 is TGTGCCAGCAGTTTATTTTCGGGGGATAGCACAGATACGCAGTATTTT.

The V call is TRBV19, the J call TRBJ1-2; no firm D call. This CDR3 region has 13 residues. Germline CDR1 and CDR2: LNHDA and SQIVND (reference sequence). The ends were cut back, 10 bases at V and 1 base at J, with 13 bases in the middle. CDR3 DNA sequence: TGTGCCAACCCGGACGGTCTTAACTATGGCTACACCTTC. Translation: CANPDGLNYGYTF. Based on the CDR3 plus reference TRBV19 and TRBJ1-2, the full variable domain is DGGITQSPKYLFRKEGQNVTLSCEQNLNHDAMYWYRQDPGQGLRLIYYSQIVNDFQKGDIAEGYSVSREKKESFPLTVTSAQKNPTAFYLCANPDGLNYGYTFGSGTRLTVV.

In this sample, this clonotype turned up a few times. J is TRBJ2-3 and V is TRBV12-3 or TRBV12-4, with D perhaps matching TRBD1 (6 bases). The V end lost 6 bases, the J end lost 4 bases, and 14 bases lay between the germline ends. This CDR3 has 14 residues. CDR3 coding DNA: TGTGCCAGCAGCCCTGGTGGGGGCGCAGATACGCAGTATTTT. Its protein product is CASSPGGGADTQYF.

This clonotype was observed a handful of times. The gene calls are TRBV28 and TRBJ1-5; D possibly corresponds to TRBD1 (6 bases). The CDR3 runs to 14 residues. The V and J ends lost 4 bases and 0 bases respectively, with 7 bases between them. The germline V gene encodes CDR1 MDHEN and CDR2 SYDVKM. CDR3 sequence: CASSWTDSNQPQHF. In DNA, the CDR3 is TGTGCCAGCAGTTGGACAGATAGCAATCAGCCCCAGCATTTT.

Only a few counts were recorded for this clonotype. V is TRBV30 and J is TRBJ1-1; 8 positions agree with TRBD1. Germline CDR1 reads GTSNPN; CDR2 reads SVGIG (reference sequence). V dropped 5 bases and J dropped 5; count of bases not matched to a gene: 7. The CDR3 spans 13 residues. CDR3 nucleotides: TGTGCCTGGGACAGGGGATGGGGGACTGAAGCTTTCTTT. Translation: CAWDRGWGTEAFF.

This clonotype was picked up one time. CDR3 nucleotide sequence: TGTGCCAGCAGCCTCCAACTAGAGTGGGGAAGGGAGACCCAGTACTTC. Its protein product is CASSLQLEWGRETQYF. This chain links TRBV2 with TRBJ2-5; the D gene is possibly TRBD2 (5 bases). The ends were cut back, 6 bases at V and 5 bases at J, with 22 bases in the middle. There are 16 residues in the CDR3. Looked up from germline, CDR1 is SNHLY and CDR2 is FYNNEI.

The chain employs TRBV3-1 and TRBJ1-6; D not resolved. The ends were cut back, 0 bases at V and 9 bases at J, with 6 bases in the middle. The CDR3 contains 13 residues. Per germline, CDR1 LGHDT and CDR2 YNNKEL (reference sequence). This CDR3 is CASSQDLGSPLHF. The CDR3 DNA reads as TGTGCCAGCAGCCAAGATTTGGGTTCACCCCTCCACTTT. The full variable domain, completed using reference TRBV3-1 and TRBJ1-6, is DTAVSQTPKYLVTQMGNDKSIKCEQNLGHDTMYWYKQDSKKFLKIMFSYNNKELIINETVPNRFSPKSPDKAHLNLHINSLELGDSAVYFCASSQDLGSPLHFGNGTRLTVT.

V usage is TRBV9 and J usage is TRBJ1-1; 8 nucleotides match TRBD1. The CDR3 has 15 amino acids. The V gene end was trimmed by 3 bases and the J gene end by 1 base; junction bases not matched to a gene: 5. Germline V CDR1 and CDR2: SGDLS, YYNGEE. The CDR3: CASSGRQGSNTEAFF. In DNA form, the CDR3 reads TGTGCCAGCAGCGGACGACAGGGGTCGAACACTGAAGCTTTCTTT. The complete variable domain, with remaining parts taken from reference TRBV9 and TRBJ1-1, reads DSGVTQTPKHLITATGQRVTLRCSPRSGDLSVYWYQQSLDQGLQFLIQYYNGEERAKGNILERFSAQQFPDLHSELNLSSLELGDSALYFCASSGRQGSNTEAFFGQGTRLTVV.

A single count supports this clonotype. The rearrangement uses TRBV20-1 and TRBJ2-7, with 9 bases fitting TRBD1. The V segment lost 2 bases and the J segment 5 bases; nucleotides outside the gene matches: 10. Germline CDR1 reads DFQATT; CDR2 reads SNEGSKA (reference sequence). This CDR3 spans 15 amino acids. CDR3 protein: CSARPWDRANHEQYF. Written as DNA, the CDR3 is TGCAGTGCTAGACCTTGGGACAGGGCCAATCACGAGCAGTACTTC.

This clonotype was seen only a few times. CDR3 amino acids: CASSLGINTEAFF. CDR3 nucleotide sequence: TGTGCCAGCAGTTTGGGTATAAACACTGAAGCTTTCTTT. V usage is TRBV12-3 or TRBV12-4 and J usage is TRBJ1-1; D not resolved. V lost 3 bases to trimming and J lost 2 bases, with 7 bases between them. The CDR3 contains 13 residues.

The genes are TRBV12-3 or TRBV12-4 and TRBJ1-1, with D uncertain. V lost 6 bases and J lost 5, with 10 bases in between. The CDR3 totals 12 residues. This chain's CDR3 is CASRLLGTEAFF. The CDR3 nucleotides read TGTGCCAGCAGATTACTGGGGACTGAAGCTTTCTTT.

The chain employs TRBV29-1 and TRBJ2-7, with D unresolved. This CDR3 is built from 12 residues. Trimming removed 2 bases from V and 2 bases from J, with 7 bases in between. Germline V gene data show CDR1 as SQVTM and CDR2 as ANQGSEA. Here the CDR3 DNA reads TGCAGCGTTGAAAATTCCGCCTACGAGCAGTACTTC. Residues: CSVENSAYEQYF.

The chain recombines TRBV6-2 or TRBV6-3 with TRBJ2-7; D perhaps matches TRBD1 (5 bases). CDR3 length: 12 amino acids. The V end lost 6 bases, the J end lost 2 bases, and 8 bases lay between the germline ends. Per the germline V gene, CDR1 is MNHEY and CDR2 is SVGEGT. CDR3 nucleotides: TGTGCCAGCAGCCGACAGACCTACGAGCAGTACTTC. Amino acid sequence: CASSRQTYEQYF.

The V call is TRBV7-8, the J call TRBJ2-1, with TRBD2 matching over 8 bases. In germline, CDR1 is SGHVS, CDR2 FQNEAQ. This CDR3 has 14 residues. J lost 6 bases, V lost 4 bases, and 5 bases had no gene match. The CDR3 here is CASSWGTSGNEQFF. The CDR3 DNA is TGTGCCAGCAGCTGGGGGACTAGTGGCAATGAGCAGTTCTTC.

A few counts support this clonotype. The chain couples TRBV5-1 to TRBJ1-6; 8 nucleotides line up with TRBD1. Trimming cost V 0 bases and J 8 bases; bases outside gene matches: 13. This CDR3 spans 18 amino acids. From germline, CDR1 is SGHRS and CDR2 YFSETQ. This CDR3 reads CASSLVGQGARPDSPLHF. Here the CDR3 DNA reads TGCGCCAGCAGCTTGGTGGGGCAGGGGGCGCGACCAGATTCACCCCTCCACTTT.

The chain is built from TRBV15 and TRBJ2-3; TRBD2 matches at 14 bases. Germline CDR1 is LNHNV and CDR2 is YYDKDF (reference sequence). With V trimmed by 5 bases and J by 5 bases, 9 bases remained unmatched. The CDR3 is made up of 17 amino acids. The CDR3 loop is CATSGGTSGSKEDTQYF. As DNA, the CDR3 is TGTGCCACCAGCGGCGGGACTAGCGGGAGTAAGGAAGATACGCAGTATTTT.

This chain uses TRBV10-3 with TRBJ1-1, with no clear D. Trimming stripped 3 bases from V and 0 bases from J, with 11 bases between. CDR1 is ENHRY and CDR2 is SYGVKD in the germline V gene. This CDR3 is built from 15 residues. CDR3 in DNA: TGTGCCATCAGTGAAGGTGGGCGACTGAACACTGAAGCTTTCTTT. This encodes CAISEGGRLNTEAFF.

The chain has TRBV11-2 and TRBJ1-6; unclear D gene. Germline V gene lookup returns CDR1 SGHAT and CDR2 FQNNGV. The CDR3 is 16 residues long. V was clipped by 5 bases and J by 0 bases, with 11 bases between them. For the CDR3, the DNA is TGTGCCAGCAGCGACCTCTGGGGCTCCTATAATTCACCCCTCCACTTT. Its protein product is CASSDLWGSYNSPLHF.

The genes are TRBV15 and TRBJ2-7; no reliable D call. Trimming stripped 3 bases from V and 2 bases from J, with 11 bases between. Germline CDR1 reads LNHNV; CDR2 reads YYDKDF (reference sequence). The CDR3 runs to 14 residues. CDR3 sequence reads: CATSSSVVAYEQYF. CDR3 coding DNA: TGTGCCACCAGCAGCTCCGTAGTGGCCTACGAGCAGTACTTC.